The rows below give T cell receptor beta chains drawn from one sample of a study of shared clonotypes between healthy human individuals. Using immunoSEQ multiplex PCR, the repertoire was profiled, and TCRdb retains in-frame clones only, with some absent. The sample consists of some 2 million clones, 85% to 95% of them appearing once. Sequencing was performed on naive CD8+ T cells sorted from blood. The receptors originated from a man younger than 35 in good health. CDR3s include the opening cysteine and the closing phenylalanine or tryptophan. The D gene is left open where the match is weak. For some rows the clone size is stated as once, few or many, or as a class when expanded; others skip it.

>TRBV6-5|-|TRBJ2-5|13|-
CASMSLAQETQYF
TGTGCCAGCATGTCGCTAGCGCAAGAGACCCAGTACTTC
>TRBV19|-|TRBJ1-1|14|-
CASSIGGWHTEAFF
TGTGCCAGTAGTATAGGCGGGTGGCACACTGAAGCTTTCTTT
>TRBV20-1|-|TRBJ2-5|11|-
CSVIVEETQYF
TGCAGTGTCATCGTGGAGGAGACCCAGTACTTC
>TRBV7-9|TRBD1|TRBJ1-1|16|-
CASSFSLGQGYTEAFF
TGTGCCAGCAGCTTTAGCCTGGGACAGGGATATACTGAAGCTTTCTTT
>TRBV4-1|-|TRBJ2-1|15|-
CASSRAVSSYNEQFF
TGCGCCAGCAGCCGAGCCGTGAGCTCCTACAATGAGCAGTTCTTC
>TRBV7-6|TRBD1|TRBJ2-1|14|once
CASSLNQGAGEQFF
TGTGCCAGCAGCTTAAATCAGGGGGCAGGTGAGCAGTTCTTC
>TRBV27|-|TRBJ2-7|17|-
CVSSFNSWTVLAREQYF
TGTGTCAGCAGTTTTAATAGTTGGACGGTTCTAGCGCGCGAGCAGTACTTC
>TRBV7-9|TRBD1|TRBJ1-1|15|-
CASSNPGQGATEAFF
TGTGCCAGCAGCAACCCGGGACAGGGGGCCACTGAAGCTTTCTTT
>TRBV29-1|TRBD1|TRBJ2-1|15|-
CSVELRQGAYNEQFF
TGCAGCGTTGAATTGAGGCAGGGGGCGTACAATGAGCAGTTCTTC
>TRBV10-1|TRBD2|TRBJ2-1|16|-
CASSETSGRANNEQFF
TGCGCCAGCAGTGAGACAAGCGGGAGGGCCAACAATGAGCAGTTCTTC
>TRBV5-6|-|TRBJ2-7|15|-
CASSLSQRISYEQYF
TGTGCCAGCAGCTTGTCACAGCGGATATCCTACGAGCAGTACTTC
>TRBV6-6|TRBD1|TRBJ2-7|14|-
CASSYGQGAYEQYF
TGTGCCAGCAGTTATGGACAGGGGGCCTACGAGCAGTACTTC
>TRBV4-1|-|TRBJ2-7|15|-
CASSPRWLVMDEQYF
TGCGCCAGCAGCCCCAGATGGTTAGTGATGGACGAGCAGTACTTC
>TRBV7-9|-|TRBJ2-6|15|-
CASSLEAAGANVLTF
TGTGCCAGCAGCTTAGAGGCGGCTGGGGCCAACGTCCTGACTTTC
>TRBV19|-|TRBJ2-1|11|-
CASSIDREQFF
TGTGCCAGTAGTATAGATAGGGAGCAGTTCTTC
>TRBV5-6|-|TRBJ2-1|13|-
CASSLRDSNEQFF
TGTGCCAGCAGCCTCAGGGATAGCAATGAGCAGTTCTTC
>TRBV11-2|TRBD2|TRBJ2-1|16|-
CASSLAPSGGAIEQFF
TGTGCCAGCAGCTTAGCTCCTAGCGGGGGGGCAATCGAGCAGTTCTTC
>TRBV27|TRBD2|TRBJ2-3|16|-
CASSLLAGEEADTQYF
TGTGCCAGCAGTTTACTAGCGGGAGAGGAGGCAGATACGCAGTATTTT
>TRBV10-1|-|TRBJ2-2|14|-
CASSETGSTGELFF
TGCGCCAGCAGTGAGACAGGGTCTACCGGGGAGCTGTTTTTT
>TRBV9|-|TRBJ1-4|17|once
CASSEGRQSGGVEKLFF
TGTGCCAGCAGCGAGGGAAGACAATCAGGCGGGGTTGAAAAACTGTTTTTT
>TRBV14|-|TRBJ2-5|13|-
CASSPHKKETQYF
TGTGCCAGCAGCCCCCACAAGAAAGAGACCCAGTACTTC
>TRBV6-5|-|TRBJ1-4|16|-
CASSYWGDGRGEKLFF
TGTGCCAGCAGTTACTGGGGGGATGGGAGAGGAGAAAAACTGTTTTTT
>TRBV30|TRBD1|TRBJ1-2|15|-
CACPDRGRVFGGYTF
TGTGCCTGCCCGGACAGGGGAAGGGTCTTTGGGGGCTACACCTTC
>TRBV4-1|-|TRBJ2-1|16|few
CASSQPLGASYNEQFF
TGCGCCAGCAGCCAACCCCTGGGGGCGTCCTACAATGAGCAGTTCTTC
>TRBV2|-|TRBJ2-2|16|-
CASSEVEVPNTGELFF
TGTGCCAGCAGTGAAGTGGAGGTACCGAACACCGGGGAGCTGTTTTTT
>TRBV11-2|-|TRBJ1-2|14|-
CASSPESANYGYTF
TGTGCCAGCAGCCCCGAGTCGGCTAACTATGGCTACACCTTC
>TRBV9|-|TRBJ1-1|14|-
CASSVGQDSTEAFF
TGTGCCAGCAGCGTAGGACAGGACAGCACTGAAGCTTTCTTT
>TRBV27|TRBD2|TRBJ2-3|16|-
CASTPTSGGALDTQYF
TGTGCCAGCACCCCGACTAGCGGGGGGGCTCTAGATACGCAGTATTTT
>TRBV27|-|TRBJ2-7|14|-
CASSPTDGSSEQYF
TGTGCCAGCAGTCCGACCGACGGAAGCAGCGAGCAGTACTTC
>TRBV9|-|TRBJ2-1|15|-
CASSVGGATGSEQFF
TGTGCCAGCAGCGTAGGCGGGGCCACGGGAAGTGAGCAGTTCTTC
>TRBV11-2|-|TRBJ2-3|16|-
CASSLDHFGSTDTQYF
TGTGCCAGCAGCTTAGATCATTTTGGGAGCACAGATACGCAGTATTTT
>TRBV30|TRBD1|TRBJ2-3|14|once
CAWNLGQGTDTQYF
TGTGCCTGGAACCTTGGACAGGGTACAGATACGCAGTATTTT
>TRBV15|TRBD2|TRBJ2-1|15|-
CATSRETSGGYEQFF
TGTGCCACCAGCAGAGAAACTAGCGGGGGTTATGAGCAGTTCTTC
>TRBV9|-|TRBJ2-3|12|-
CASSDPTDTQYF
TGTGCCAGCAGCGACCCCACAGATACGCAGTATTTT
>TRBV2|-|TRBJ1-2|14|-
CASSVPRTGHGYTF
TGTGCCAGCAGTGTCCCCCGTACAGGGCATGGCTACACCTTC
>TRBV19|-|TRBJ2-7|12|-
CASSIDLYEQYF
TGTGCCAGTAGTATCGATCTCTACGAGCAGTACTTC
>TRBV30|-|TRBJ2-5|14|-
CAWSTRGVQETQYF
TGTGCCTGGAGCACCAGGGGGGTCCAAGAGACCCAGTACTTC
>TRBV27|-|TRBJ2-1|14|-
CASSIRTYDTEQFF
TGTGCCAGCAGTATCCGGACCTACGACACTGAGCAGTTCTTC
>TRBV5-4|-|TRBJ2-4|16|-
CASSLEGGSAKNIQYF
TGTGCCAGCAGCTTGGAGGGTGGGTCAGCCAAAAACATTCAGTACTTC
>TRBV27|TRBD1|TRBJ2-7|17|-
CASSLSRWGQGLWEQYF
TGTGCCAGCAGTTTATCGAGGTGGGGACAGGGACTGTGGGAGCAGTACTTC
>TRBV10-3|TRBD2|TRBJ2-3|15|-
CAISVGGGEADTQYF
TGTGCCATCAGTGTAGGCGGGGGGGAGGCAGATACGCAGTATTTT
>TRBV7-9|-|TRBJ2-5|13|-
CASTLQGQETQYF
TGTGCCAGCACTCTCCAGGGACAAGAGACCCAGTACTTC
>TRBV7-9|TRBD1|TRBJ1-2|15|once
CASSLEGTGPGGYTF
TGTGCCAGCAGCTTAGAAGGGACAGGGCCGGGTGGCTACACCTTC
>TRBV28|TRBD1|TRBJ1-3|15|-
CASSPDRGSGNTIYF
TGTGCCAGCAGTCCAGACAGGGGAAGTGGAAACACCATATATTTT
>TRBV27|-|TRBJ2-7|15|-
CASSLGGTHHYEQYF
TGTGCCAGCAGTTTAGGGGGGACGCACCACTACGAGCAGTACTTC
>TRBV7-9|TRBD1|TRBJ1-2|16|-
CASSSTRGQGNYGYTF
TGTGCCAGCAGCTCTACCCGGGGACAGGGTAACTATGGCTACACCTTC
>TRBV7-2|-|TRBJ2-7|17|-
CASSPGPYGESSYEQYF
TGTGCCAGCAGCCCCGGTCCATACGGGGAGAGCTCCTACGAGCAGTACTTC
>TRBV6-5|-|TRBJ2-5|16|-
CASSYTSIAVQETQYF
TGTGCCAGCAGTTACACATCGATAGCGGTGCAAGAGACCCAGTACTTC
>TRBV15|-|TRBJ2-7|15|-
CATSGRQGANYEQYF
TGTGCCACCAGCGGACGGCAGGGAGCCAACTACGAGCAGTACTTC
>TRBV28|-|TRBJ1-4|14|-
CASSPLMMDEKLFF
TGTGCCAGCAGCCCTCTGATGATGGATGAAAAACTGTTTTTT
>TRBV6-5|TRBD2|TRBJ2-3|14|-
CASSWRGGVDTQYF
TGTGCCAGCAGTTGGCGCGGGGGAGTAGATACGCAGTATTTT